This T cell receptor (beta chain) came from a study of breast tumors, draining lymph nodes, adjacent tissues. Germline V lookup: CDR1 KGHSH, CDR2 LQKENI. This CDR3 region has 15 residues. V trimming: 3 bases; J trimming: 2 bases; junction bases outside the gene matches: 4. The lymph nodes were axillary draining lymph nodes from breast cancer patients. Study results and limitations: Findings are consistent with lymph node origin and intratumoral expansion of most tumor T cells. Compared with lymph nodes, tumors were less diverse; compared with nontumor tissue, more. Tumor T cell lymph node origin was a supported hypothesis, not proven. Tumor and nontumor repertoires were significantly more similar in luminal-like than in basal-like breast cancer.

Using its own MiXCR run on the multiplex PCR reads, TCRdb lists one record per CDR3 protein. Of 200,000 or so distinct CDR3 sequences in the sample, roughly 29% were seen once. Note on this clonotype: Its specificity is not known.

This rearrangement joins TRBV18 to TRBJ1-3; 7 bases are shared with TRBD1. The specimen was axillary lymph node tissue. The clonotype originates from a female donor with breast cancer. Some clones in this sample may be carry-over from other donors' samples. The CDR3 nucleotides are TGTGCCAGCTCACCCACAGGGGACCCTGGAAACACCATATATTTT. Residues: CASSPTGDPGNTIYF.